This is a list of T cell receptor beta chains from one sample in a study of shared clonotypes between healthy human individuals. Data came from immunoSEQ multiplex PCR; TCRdb stores just in-frame clones and leaves some out. Counted here are roughly 320,000 clones, about nine tenths occurring once; the ten biggest clones make up about 17%. Sequenced: memory CD8+ T cells sorted from blood. The source is a man younger than 30 in good health. CDR3s include the opening cysteine and the closing phenylalanine or tryptophan. Each record gives: J gene, D gene, V gene, clone size, CDR3 DNA, CDR3 protein. A D gene is named only where the DNA matches it firmly. Clone size is shown for a subset of rows, as once, few, many or a class of expanded clone.

J: TRBJ2-7
D: TRBD1
V: TRBV7-9
size: once
DNA: TGTGCCAGCAGCACGGGACAGGGAACCCTCTCCTACGAGCAGTACTTC
CDR3: CASSTGQGTLSYEQYF

J: TRBJ2-3
D: TRBD1
V: TRBV13
size: many
DNA: TGTGCCAGCAGCTTATGGGACAGGGAGGACACAGATACGCAGTATTTT
CDR3: CASSLWDREDTDTQYF

J: TRBJ2-5
D: -
V: TRBV15
size: -
DNA: TGTGCCACCAGCAGAGATCAAGAGACCCAGTACTTC
CDR3: CATSRDQETQYF

J: TRBJ1-1
D: -
V: TRBV6-6
size: -
DNA: TGTGCCAGCAGCCAGGTGATTGAAGCTTTCTTT
CDR3: CASSQVIEAFF

J: TRBJ1-3
D: -
V: TRBV30
size: once
DNA: TGTGCCTGGAGTGTCGGGGGCAGCGGAAACACCATATATTTT
CDR3: CAWSVGGSGNTIYF

J: TRBJ2-6
D: -
V: TRBV6-6
size: -
DNA: TGTGCCAGCAGCGATGCGAGCTCTGGGGCCAACGTCCTGACTTTC
CDR3: CASSDASSGANVLTF

J: TRBJ1-6
D: TRBD1
V: TRBV28
size: -
DNA: TGTGCCAGCACCTTACTACAGGGGGCATATTCCCATTCACCCCTCCACTTT
CDR3: CASTLLQGAYSHSPLHF

J: TRBJ1-4
D: TRBD1
V: TRBV30
size: -
DNA: TGTGCCTGGAGTGTACTAAGGGGGCGAAGGGAAAAACTGTTTTTT
CDR3: CAWSVLRGRREKLFF

J: TRBJ2-7
D: -
V: TRBV19
size: -
DNA: TGTGCCAGTAGTATAGGATCCCTCTACGAGCAGTACTTC
CDR3: CASSIGSLYEQYF

J: TRBJ2-7
D: TRBD2
V: TRBV7-6
size: -
DNA: TGTGCCAGCAGCTTACAGTCCGGGGAGGGCCTCTACGAGCAGTACTTC
CDR3: CASSLQSGEGLYEQYF

J: TRBJ2-7
D: -
V: TRBV4-2
size: once
DNA: TGTGCCAGCAGCCAAGATTGGGCAGGGGAGTCCTACGAGCAGTACTTC
CDR3: CASSQDWAGESYEQYF

J: TRBJ2-7
D: -
V: TRBV7-2
size: -
DNA: TGTGCCACTCAGGGTGATCGGTACGAGCAGTACTTC
CDR3: CATQGDRYEQYF

J: TRBJ2-1
D: TRBD2
V: TRBV6-1
size: -
DNA: TGTGCCAGCAGTGTCACGGCGGGAGTAACCTACAATGAGCAGTTCTTC
CDR3: CASSVTAGVTYNEQFF

J: TRBJ2-2
D: -
V: TRBV11-3
size: many
DNA: TGTGCCAGCAGGGAGTTTAGTGATACCGGGGAGCTGTTTTTT
CDR3: CASREFSDTGELFF

J: TRBJ2-1
D: -
V: TRBV6-6
size: -
DNA: TGTGCCAGCAGTCGAGGGTACCCCTACAATGAGCAGTTCTTC
CDR3: CASSRGYPYNEQFF

J: TRBJ2-7
D: -
V: TRBV9
size: -
DNA: TGTGCCAGCAGTCTGGTCGGCGAGTCCTACGAGCAGTACTTC
CDR3: CASSLVGESYEQYF

J: TRBJ2-7
D: TRBD2
V: TRBV11-2
size: -
DNA: TGTGCCAGCAGCTTCGATCTAGCGGGAGGGCGAGAGCAGTACTTC
CDR3: CASSFDLAGGREQYF

J: TRBJ1-5
D: -
V: TRBV28
size: -
DNA: TGTGCCAGCAGTCTTGGGGGAATCAATCAGCCCCAGCATTTT
CDR3: CASSLGGINQPQHF

J: TRBJ2-2
D: -
V: TRBV30
size: -
DNA: TGTGCCTGGTCGCTTGGGGCCGGGGAGCTGTTTTTT
CDR3: CAWSLGAGELFF

J: TRBJ2-7
D: TRBD1
V: TRBV28
size: -
DNA: TGTGCCAGCAGTTTATCCCTCCGAACCGGGACAGGGGGCCTCGAGCAGTACTTC
CDR3: CASSLSLRTGTGGLEQYF

J: TRBJ2-1
D: TRBD2
V: TRBV7-2
size: -
DNA: TGTGCCAGCAGCCTGAGGCAGCGGGACCCTAAAAACAATGAGCAGTTCTTC
CDR3: CASSLRQRDPKNNEQFF

J: TRBJ1-5
D: -
V: TRBV28
size: once
DNA: TGTGCCAGCAGTTTCGGCCTTAGGGGGGATCAGCCCCAGCATTTT
CDR3: CASSFGLRGDQPQHF

J: TRBJ1-2
D: TRBD1
V: TRBV6-1
size: -
DNA: TGTGCCAGCAGTGGGACAGGGGAACTTAACTATGGCTACACCTTC
CDR3: CASSGTGELNYGYTF

J: TRBJ2-7
D: TRBD2
V: TRBV18
size: -
DNA: TGTGCCAGCTCACACGAGCGGGGGATCCTCTACGAGCAGTACTTC
CDR3: CASSHERGILYEQYF

J: TRBJ1-4
D: -
V: TRBV6-1
size: -
DNA: TGTGCCAGCAGGGGGTCAGGGAATGAAAAACTGTTTTTT
CDR3: CASRGSGNEKLFF

J: TRBJ1-5
D: -
V: TRBV11-2
size: -
DNA: TGTGCCAGCAGCCCTTCGGGCAATAGCAATCAGCCCCAGCATTTT
CDR3: CASSPSGNSNQPQHF

J: TRBJ1-2
D: -
V: TRBV4-1
size: -
DNA: TGCGCCAGCAGCCAAGCGCTCCTCCCTCGCTATGGCTACACCTTC
CDR3: CASSQALLPRYGYTF

J: TRBJ2-3
D: TRBD2
V: TRBV5-1
size: -
DNA: TGCGCCACCCGCGGGCTAGCGGGAGGCACAATAGTCACAGATACGCAGTATTTT
CDR3: CATRGLAGGTIVTDTQYF

J: TRBJ2-6
D: -
V: TRBV29-1
size: -
DNA: TGCAGCGTTGAAACGTGGGAGACTGGGGCCAACGTCCTGACTTTC
CDR3: CSVETWETGANVLTF

J: TRBJ1-1
D: -
V: TRBV9
size: once
DNA: TGTGCCAGCAGCGGCGGGACGGTTGAAGCTTTCTTT
CDR3: CASSGGTVEAFF

J: TRBJ2-7
D: TRBD2
V: TRBV11-3
size: -
DNA: TGTGCCAGCAGCCCACTCATCGGGGGGGCCAACTACGAGCAGTACTTC
CDR3: CASSPLIGGANYEQYF

J: TRBJ1-1
D: -
V: TRBV6-4
size: -
DNA: TGTGCCAGCAGTGACACCGACGTACTAGAGACTGAAGCTTTCTTT
CDR3: CASSDTDVLETEAFF

J: TRBJ2-4
D: TRBD2
V: TRBV2
size: -
DNA: TGTGCCAGCACCGGGACTAGCTACGACATTCAGTACTTC
CDR3: CASTGTSYDIQYF

J: TRBJ1-3
D: -
V: TRBV10-3
size: -
DNA: TGTGCCATCAGTGGTAGGGGACACACCATATATTTT
CDR3: CAISGRGHTIYF

J: TRBJ1-4
D: -
V: TRBV23-1
size: -
DNA: TGCGCCAGCAGTCAATCGACGTCAACTAATGAAAAACTGTTTTTT
CDR3: CASSQSTSTNEKLFF

J: TRBJ2-2
D: -
V: TRBV2
size: -
DNA: TGTGCCAGCAGTTGGTCGCAGGAGTACACCGGGGAGCTGTTTTTT
CDR3: CASSWSQEYTGELFF

J: TRBJ2-5
D: -
V: TRBV25-1
size: -
DNA: TGTGCCAGCATCGAAGAGGGGACAAGCATGGGGACCCAGTACTTC
CDR3: CASIEEGTSMGTQYF

J: TRBJ2-7
D: -
V: TRBV7-9
size: -
DNA: TGTGCCAGCAGCATAGAGGGGGGGAGCTCCTACGAGCAGTACTTC
CDR3: CASSIEGGSSYEQYF

J: TRBJ2-7
D: TRBD2
V: TRBV5-4
size: -
DNA: TGTGCCAGCAGCATCCGGGTGGGACTAGAGTCCTACGAGCAGTACTTC
CDR3: CASSIRVGLESYEQYF

J: TRBJ1-1
D: -
V: TRBV6-5
size: -
DNA: TGTGCCAGCAGTTACGGCATGAACACTGAAGCTTTCTTT
CDR3: CASSYGMNTEAFF

J: TRBJ1-1
D: -
V: TRBV28
size: few
DNA: TGTGCCAGCTATGGGCTCGGGTCTGGAACTGAAGCTTTCTTT
CDR3: CASYGLGSGTEAFF

J: TRBJ2-7
D: TRBD1
V: TRBV27
size: -
DNA: TGTGCCAGCAGTCCACAGGGGCAACAGGGGGGCGAGCAGTACTTC
CDR3: CASSPQGQQGGEQYF